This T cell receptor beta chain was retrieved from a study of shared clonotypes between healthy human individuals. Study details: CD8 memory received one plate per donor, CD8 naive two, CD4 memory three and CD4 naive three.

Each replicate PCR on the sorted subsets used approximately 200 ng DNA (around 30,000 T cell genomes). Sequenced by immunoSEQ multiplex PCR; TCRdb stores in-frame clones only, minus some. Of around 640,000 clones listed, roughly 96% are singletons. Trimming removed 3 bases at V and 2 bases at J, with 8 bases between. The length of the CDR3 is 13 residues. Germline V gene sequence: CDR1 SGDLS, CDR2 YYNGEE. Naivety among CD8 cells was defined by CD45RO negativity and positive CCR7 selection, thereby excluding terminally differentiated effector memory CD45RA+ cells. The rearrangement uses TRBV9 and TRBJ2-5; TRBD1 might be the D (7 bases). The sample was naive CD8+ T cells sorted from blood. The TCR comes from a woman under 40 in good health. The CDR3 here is CASSAGGQETQYF. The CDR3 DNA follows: TGTGCCAGCAGCGCAGGGGGGCAAGAGACCCAGTACTTC. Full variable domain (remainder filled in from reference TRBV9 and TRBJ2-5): DSGVTQTPKHLITATGQRVTLRCSPRSGDLSVYWYQQSLDQGLQFLIQYYNGEERAKGNILERFSAQQFPDLHSELNLSSLELGDSALYFCASSAGGQETQYFGPGTRLLVL.